This T cell receptor beta chain originates from a study of T cells after yellow fever vaccination. V lost 6 bases to trimming and J lost 3 bases, with 21 bases between them. The CDR3 loop spans 15 amino acids. Germline V gives CDR1 DFQATT, CDR2 SNEGSKA (reference sequence). Study results and limitations: Reappearance after the booster was observed for most primary-vaccination clones (about 95% CD4, approximately 90% CD8). The CD4 and CD8 compartments had a small share of their clonotypes in common.

5'RACE template switching generated TCR cDNA, adding a universal primer site and UMIs. TCRdb reprocessed the 5' RACE reads via MiXCR and lists one record per CDR3 protein. This table holds approximately 330,000 distinct CDR3 sequences, roughly 4.3% found once. This clonotype is a singleton in its sample. The antigen remains unidentified. This specimen consisted of PBMCs, obtained 5 days after the yellow fever booster vaccination. The receptor comes from a man aged 18 to 35 who received the YFV17D yellow fever vaccine. V is TRBV20-1 and J is TRBJ2-7; the D gene is possibly TRBD2 (7 bases). CDR3 sequence (DNA): TGCAGTGCCACAACTGGGGGGGCCGTAGTCTACGAGCAGTACTTC. This gives the protein CSATTGGAVVYEQYF.